The entry below describes one T cell receptor beta chain. In the study's own analysis: Reference gene primer amplification yielded estimated nucleated cell counts. TCRdb keeps only in-frame clones here, not all; method: immunoSEQ multiplex PCR. V, J and clone size are those of that table, while D and trimming were read from the DNA. The data contain some 74,000 clones, roughly 80% of them singletons. The data are from a study of blood T cell repertoires in COVID-19. Overall study context: The study drew acute and convalescent COVID-19 samples from the United States, Italy and Spain. PBMCs, B-cell-depleted T cells, or T cells provided the cDNA or gDNA that made up the material.

Trimming cost V 6 bases and J 7 bases; bases outside gene matches: 5. This CDR3 is built from 13 residues. This clonotype was obtained from a woman older than 75 with active or convalescent COVID-19. The sample was peripheral blood. This chain connects TRBV12-3 or TRBV12-4 to TRBJ1-5, with TRBD1 matching 8 bases. CDR3 protein: CASSGQGWQPQHF. The CDR3 nucleotides are TGTGCCAGCAGCGGACAGGGTTGGCAGCCCCAGCATTTT.